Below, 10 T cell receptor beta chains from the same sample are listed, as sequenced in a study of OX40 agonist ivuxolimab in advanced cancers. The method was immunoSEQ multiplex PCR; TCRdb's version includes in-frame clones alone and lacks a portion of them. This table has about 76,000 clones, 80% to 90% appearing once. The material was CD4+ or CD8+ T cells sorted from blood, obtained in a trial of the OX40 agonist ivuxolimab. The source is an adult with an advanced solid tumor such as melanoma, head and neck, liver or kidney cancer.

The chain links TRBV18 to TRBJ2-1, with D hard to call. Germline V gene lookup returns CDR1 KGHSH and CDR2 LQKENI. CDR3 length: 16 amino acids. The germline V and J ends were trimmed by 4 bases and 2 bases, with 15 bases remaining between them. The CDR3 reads CASSLLPTQPYNEQFF. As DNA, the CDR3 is TGTGCCAGCTCACTACTCCCTACACAACCCTACAATGAGCAGTTCTTC.

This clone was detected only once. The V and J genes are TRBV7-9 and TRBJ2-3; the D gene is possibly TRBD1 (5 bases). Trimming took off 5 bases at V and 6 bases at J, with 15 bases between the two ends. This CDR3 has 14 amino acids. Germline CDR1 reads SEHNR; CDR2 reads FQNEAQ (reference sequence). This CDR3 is CASSPWQGLDTQYF. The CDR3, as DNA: TGTGCCAGCAGCCCCTGGCAGGGCCTGGATACGCAGTATTTT.

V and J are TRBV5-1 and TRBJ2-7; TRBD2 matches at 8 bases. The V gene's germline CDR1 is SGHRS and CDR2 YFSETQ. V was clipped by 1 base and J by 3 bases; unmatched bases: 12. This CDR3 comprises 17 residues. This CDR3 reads CASSLTSGTTLNYEQYF. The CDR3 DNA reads TGCGCCAGCAGCTTGACTAGCGGCACAACTCTTAACTACGAGCAGTACTTC.

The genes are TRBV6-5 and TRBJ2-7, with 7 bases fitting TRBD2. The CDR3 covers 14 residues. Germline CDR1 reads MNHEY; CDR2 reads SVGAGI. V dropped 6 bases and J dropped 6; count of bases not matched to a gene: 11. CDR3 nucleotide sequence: TGTGCCAGCAGACGGGCGGGAGAAAATGGCGAGCAGTACTTC. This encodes CASRRAGENGEQYF.

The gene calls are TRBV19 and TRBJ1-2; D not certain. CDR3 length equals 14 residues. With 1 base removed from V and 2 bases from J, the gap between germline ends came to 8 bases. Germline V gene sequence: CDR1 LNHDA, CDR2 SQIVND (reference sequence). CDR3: CASSIGRGNYGYTF. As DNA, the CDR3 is TGTGCCAGTAGTATAGGGCGGGGAAACTATGGCTACACCTTC.

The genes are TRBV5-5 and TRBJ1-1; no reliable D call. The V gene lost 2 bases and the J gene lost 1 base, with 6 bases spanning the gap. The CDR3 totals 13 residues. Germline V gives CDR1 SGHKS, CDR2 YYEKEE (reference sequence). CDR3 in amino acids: CASSFAGNTEAFF. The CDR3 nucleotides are TGTGCCAGCAGCTTCGCAGGGAACACTGAAGCTTTCTTT. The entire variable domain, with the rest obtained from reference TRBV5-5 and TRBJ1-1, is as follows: DAGVTQSPTHLIKTRGQQVTLRCSPISGHKSVSWYQQVLGQGPQFIFQYYEKEERGRGNFPDRFSARQFPNYSSELNVNALLLGDSALYLCASSFAGNTEAFFGQGTRLTVV.

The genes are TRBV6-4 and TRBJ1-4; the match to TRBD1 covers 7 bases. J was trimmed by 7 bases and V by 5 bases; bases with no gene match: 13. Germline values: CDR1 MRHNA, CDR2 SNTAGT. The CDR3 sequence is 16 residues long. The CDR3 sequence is CASSPQTDRESEKLFF. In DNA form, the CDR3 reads TGTGCCAGCAGTCCGCAGACAGACAGGGAAAGTGAAAAACTGTTTTTT.

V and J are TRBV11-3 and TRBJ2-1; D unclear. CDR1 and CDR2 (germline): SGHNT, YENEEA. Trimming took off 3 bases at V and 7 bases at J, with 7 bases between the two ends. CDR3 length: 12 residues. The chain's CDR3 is CASSFNGNEQFF. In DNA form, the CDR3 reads TGTGCCAGCAGCTTTAACGGTAATGAGCAGTTCTTC.

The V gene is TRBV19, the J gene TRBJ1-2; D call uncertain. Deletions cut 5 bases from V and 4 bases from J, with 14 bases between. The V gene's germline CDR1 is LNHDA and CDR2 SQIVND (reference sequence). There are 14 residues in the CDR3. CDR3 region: CASSSSSRLYGYTF. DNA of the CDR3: TGTGCCAGTAGTTCCTCCTCCAGGCTCTATGGCTACACCTTC.

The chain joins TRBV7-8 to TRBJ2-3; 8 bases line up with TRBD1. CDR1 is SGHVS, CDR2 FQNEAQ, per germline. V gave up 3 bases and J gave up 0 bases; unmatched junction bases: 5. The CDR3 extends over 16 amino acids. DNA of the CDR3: TGTGCCAGCAGCTTGCTTTGGACAGGGAGCACAGATACGCAGTATTTT. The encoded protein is CASSLLWTGSTDTQYF. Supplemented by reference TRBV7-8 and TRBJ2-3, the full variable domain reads GAGVSQSPRYKVAKRGQDVALRCDPISGHVSLFWYQQALGQGPEFLTYFQNEAQLDKSGLPSDRFFAERPEGSVSTLKIQRTQQEDSAVYLCASSLLWTGSTDTQYFGPGTRLTVL.